This TCR beta chain was captured by sequencing in a study of vaccination effects on CD4 cells after COVID-19 (dated by TCRdb to 2021 to 2024). Regarding the complete study: In the ViraFEST assay, PBMC were stimulated with viral peptide pools, and TCR sequencing was then used to find antigen-specific CD4+ T cell clonotypes based on their expansion. Two doses of either the BNT162b2 or the mRNA-1273 mRNA SARS-CoV-2 vaccine were administered to participants. Approximately 2 million PBMC per well were cultured in IMDM with around 5% human AB serum, 9 to 10 IU/ml IL-2 and gentamicin, plus 10 ug/ml peptides. A total of 10 COVID-19 convalescent patients and a handful of SARS-CoV-2-naive healthy vaccine recipients were included in the full study. Pre-vaccine samples were collected from a couple of convalescent patients 16 days and one week before the first dose, corresponding to 142 and 148 days after COVID-19 diagnosis. In both COVID-19 convalescent patients and infection-naive vaccine recipients, the study compared SARS-CoV-2 spike-specific CD4+ TCR repertoires from before mRNA vaccination with those from after it. In the study, cultures from other donors were sequenced using the Oncomine TCR Beta short-read assay on an Illumina iSeq 100. The study at large found these results: At late post-vaccination timepoints, both infection-induced and vaccine-induced clones showed marked clonal contraction, consistent with waning T cell responses. Among convalescent patients, the spike-reactive repertoire after vaccination was made up mainly of new vaccine-induced clones that were largely distinct from the clones induced by infection. The study was limited by a small number of convalescent patients and lacked early post-infection timepoints.

Receptor libraries were prepared by the immunoSEQ multiplex PCR assay. DNA from the cultured, isolated CD4+ T cells was subjected to TCR beta CDR3 sequencing. Per the authors' processing: Non-productive TCR sequences were removed, reads were trimmed to the CDR3 region, and CDR3s of at least 7 amino acids were retained. The MANAFEST web app was used to identify antigen-specific clonotypes by comparing expansion in peptide wells with expansion in reference cultures. To count as positive, a clone had to show expansion at FDR<0.05 compared with the reference and with all other wells, an odds ratio above 5, and a frequency above 0.1% in two replicate wells. Cross-reactive clonotypes were defined as significantly expanded in SARS-CoV-2 spike wells and in at least one common cold coronavirus spike condition. Using the stringdist R package, CDR3 similarity was measured by Levenshtein distance, and unrooted trees were constructed with ape in R 3.6.1. Held by TCRdb, this immuneACCESS table contains in-frame sequences only and omits some clones. Under half of the omission traces to an unresolved V gene where checked; the cause of the rest is unknown. V and J calls and clone size are as listed in that table; D and trimming were resolved from the DNA. The sample has 50,000 to 75,000 clones on record, just over 70% of them singletons. The ten largest clones represent around a quarter of the sample.

After approximately 11 days of culture, CD4+ T cells were isolated with the EasySep CD4+ T cell isolation kit. Convalescent patients had PCR-confirmed SARS-CoV-2 infection between March and December 2020, before Alpha, Beta and Delta variants emerged in the United States. On days 3 and 7, half of the culture medium was replaced with fresh IL-2-containing medium. Unless noted otherwise, every peptide stimulation condition was cultured in triplicate wells. PBMC were separated from whole blood using Ficoll-Paque Plus gradient centrifugation and were then either cryopreserved at -140C or used fresh. Genomic DNA was extracted from cultured CD4+ T cells with the QIAamp micro DNA kit. As regards this clone: Its antigen remains undetermined. The sample holds no much larger clone one base away, and base qualities are not on file.

V is shortened by 2 bases, J by 3 bases, and the region joining them spans 17 bases. The germline V gene gives CDR1 as MGHRA and CDR2 as YSYEKL. The CDR3 measures 17 amino acids from cysteine to phenylalanine. Only CDR3 DNA is held: 51 bases, read in frame from base 1. This specimen was CD4+ T cells from PBMCs cultured without peptide, taken before COVID-19 vaccination. This sequence was found in a human donor who had a prior SARS-CoV-2 infection. The chain joins TRBV4-1 to TRBJ2-1; the D assignment is uncertain and may be TRBD1 or TRBD2, with 6 bases supporting each. The DNA sequence reads TGCGCCAGCAGCCAACCTACACGGGGGCGAAACTACAATGAGCAGTTCTTC. Translation gives CASSQPTRGRNYNEQFF.